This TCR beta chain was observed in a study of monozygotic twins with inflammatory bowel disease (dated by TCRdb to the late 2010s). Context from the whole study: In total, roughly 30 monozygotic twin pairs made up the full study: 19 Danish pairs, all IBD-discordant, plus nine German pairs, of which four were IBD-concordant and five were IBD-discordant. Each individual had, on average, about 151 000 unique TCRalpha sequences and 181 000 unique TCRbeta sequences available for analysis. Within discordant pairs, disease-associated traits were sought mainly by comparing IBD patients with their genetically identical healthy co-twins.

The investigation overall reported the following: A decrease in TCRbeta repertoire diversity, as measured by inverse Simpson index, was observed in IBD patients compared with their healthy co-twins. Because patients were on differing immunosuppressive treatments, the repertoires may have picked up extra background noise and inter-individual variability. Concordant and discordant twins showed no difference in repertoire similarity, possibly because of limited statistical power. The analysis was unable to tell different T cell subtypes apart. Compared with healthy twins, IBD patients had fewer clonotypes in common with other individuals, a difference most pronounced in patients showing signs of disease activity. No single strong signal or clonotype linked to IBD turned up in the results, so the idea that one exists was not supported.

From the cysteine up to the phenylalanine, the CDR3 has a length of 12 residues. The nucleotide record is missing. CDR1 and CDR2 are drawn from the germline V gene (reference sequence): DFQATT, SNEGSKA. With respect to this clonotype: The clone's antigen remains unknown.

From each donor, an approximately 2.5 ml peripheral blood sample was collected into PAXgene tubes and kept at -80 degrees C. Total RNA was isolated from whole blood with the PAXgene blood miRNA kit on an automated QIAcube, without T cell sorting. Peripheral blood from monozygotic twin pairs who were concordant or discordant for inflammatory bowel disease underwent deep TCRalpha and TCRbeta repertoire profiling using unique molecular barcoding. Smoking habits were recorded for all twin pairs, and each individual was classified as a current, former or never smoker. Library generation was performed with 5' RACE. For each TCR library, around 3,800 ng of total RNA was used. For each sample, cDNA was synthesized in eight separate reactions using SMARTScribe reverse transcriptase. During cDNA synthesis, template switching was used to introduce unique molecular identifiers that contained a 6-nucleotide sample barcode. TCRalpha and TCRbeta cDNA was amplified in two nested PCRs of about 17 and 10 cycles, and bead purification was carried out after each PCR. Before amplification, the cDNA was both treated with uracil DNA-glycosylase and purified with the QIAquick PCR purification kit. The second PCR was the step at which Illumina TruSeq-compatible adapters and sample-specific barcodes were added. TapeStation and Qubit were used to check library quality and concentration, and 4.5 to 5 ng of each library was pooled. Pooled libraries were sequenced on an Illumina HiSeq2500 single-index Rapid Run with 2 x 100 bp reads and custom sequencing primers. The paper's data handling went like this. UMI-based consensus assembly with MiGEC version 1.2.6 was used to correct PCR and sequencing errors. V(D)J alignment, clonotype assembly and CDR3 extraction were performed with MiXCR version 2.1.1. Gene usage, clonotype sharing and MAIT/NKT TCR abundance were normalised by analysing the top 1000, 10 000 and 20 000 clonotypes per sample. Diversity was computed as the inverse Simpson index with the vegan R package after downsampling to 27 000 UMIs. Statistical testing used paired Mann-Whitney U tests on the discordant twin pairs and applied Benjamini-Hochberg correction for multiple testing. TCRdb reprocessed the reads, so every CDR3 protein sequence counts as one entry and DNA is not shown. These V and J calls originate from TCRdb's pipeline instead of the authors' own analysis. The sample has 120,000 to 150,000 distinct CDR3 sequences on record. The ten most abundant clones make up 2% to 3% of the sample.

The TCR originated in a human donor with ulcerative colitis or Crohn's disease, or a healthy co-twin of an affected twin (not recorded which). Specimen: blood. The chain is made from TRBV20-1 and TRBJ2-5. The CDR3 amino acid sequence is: CSARAATETQYF.